This TCR beta chain is from a study of CD8 T cells in Susac syndrome. Sequencing targeted TCR beta in blood CD8+ and CD4+ T cells. The CDR3 sequence is 14 residues long. The V segment lost 6 bases and the J segment 2 bases; nucleotides outside the gene matches: 6. The RNA, about 0.45 to 1 ug, was put through reverse transcription using random hexamers. An immunoSEQ multiplex PCR generated amplified TCR beta CDR3 products spanning 54 Vbeta and 13 Jbeta. TCRdb processed the immunoSEQ multiplex PCR reads anew with MiXCR; each CDR3 protein has one entry. The table has hundreds of thousands of distinct CDR3 sequences, about 95% seen once.

The chain carries TRBV12-3 or TRBV12-4 and TRBJ1-2; 7 bases are shared with TRBD1. What was sequenced was CD4+ T cells from PBMCs. The origin of this receptor is a human donor with multiple sclerosis. This chain's CDR3 is CASSRDSLNYGYTF. The CDR3 nucleotides are TGTGCCAGCAGCCGGGACAGCCTCAACTATGGCTACACCTTC.